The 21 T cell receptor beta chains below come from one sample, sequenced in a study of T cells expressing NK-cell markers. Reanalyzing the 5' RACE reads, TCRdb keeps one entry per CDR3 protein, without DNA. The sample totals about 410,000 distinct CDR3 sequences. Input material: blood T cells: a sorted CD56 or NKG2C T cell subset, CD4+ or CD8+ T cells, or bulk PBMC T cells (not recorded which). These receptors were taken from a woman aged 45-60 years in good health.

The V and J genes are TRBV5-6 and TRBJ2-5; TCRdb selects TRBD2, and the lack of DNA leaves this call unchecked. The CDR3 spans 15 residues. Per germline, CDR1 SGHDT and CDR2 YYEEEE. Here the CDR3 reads CASNQGLAGGETQYF.

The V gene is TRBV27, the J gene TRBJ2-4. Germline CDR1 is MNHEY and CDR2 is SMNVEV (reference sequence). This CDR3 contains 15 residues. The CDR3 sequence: CASSSPALAKNIQYF.

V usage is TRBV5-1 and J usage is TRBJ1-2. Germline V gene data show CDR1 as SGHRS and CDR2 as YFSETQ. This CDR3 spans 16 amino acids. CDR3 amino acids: CASSLGQAASVHGYTF.

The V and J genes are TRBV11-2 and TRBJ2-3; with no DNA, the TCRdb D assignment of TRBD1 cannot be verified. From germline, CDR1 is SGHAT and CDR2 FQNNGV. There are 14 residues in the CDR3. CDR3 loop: CASSFDRGTDTQYF. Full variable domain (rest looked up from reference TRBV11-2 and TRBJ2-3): EAGVAQSPRYKIIEKRQSVAFWCNPISGHATLYWYQQILGQGPKLLIQFQNNGVVDDSQLPKDRFSAERLKGVDSTLKIQPAKLEDSAVYLCASSFDRGTDTQYFGPGTRLTVL.

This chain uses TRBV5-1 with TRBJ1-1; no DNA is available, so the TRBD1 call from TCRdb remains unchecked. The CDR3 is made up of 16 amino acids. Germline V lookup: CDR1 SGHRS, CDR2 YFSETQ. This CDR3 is CASSLLGQGGFTEAFF.

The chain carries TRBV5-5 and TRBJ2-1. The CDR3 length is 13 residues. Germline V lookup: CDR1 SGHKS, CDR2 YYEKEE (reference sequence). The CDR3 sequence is CASSLDSLNEQFF.

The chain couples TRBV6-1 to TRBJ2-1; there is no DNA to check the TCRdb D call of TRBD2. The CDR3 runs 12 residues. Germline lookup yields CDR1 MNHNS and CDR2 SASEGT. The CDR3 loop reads CASGTDYRGQFF.

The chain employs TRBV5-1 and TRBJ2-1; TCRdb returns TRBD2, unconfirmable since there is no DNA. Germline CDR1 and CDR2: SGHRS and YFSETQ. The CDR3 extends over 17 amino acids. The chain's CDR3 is CASSLAVVADGYNEQFF.

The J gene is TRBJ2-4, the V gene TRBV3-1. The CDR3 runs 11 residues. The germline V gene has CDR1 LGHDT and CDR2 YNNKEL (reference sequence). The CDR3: CASSPGYIQYF.

The CDR3 here is CASSGGGSRGETQYF. The chain combines TRBV12-3 or TRBV12-4 with TRBJ2-5; there is no DNA to check the TCRdb D call of TRBD1. This CDR3 is built from 15 residues.

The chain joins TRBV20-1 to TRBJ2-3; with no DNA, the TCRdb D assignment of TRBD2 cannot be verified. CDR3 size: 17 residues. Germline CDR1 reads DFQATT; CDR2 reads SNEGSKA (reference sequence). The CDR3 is CSASPEGTSGRADTQYF.

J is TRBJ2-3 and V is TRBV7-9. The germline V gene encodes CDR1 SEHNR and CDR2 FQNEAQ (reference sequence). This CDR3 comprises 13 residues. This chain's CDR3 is CASSAHGPDTQYF.

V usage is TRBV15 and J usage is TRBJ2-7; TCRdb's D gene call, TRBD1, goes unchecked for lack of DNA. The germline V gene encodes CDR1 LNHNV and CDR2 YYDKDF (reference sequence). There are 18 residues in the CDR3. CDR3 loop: CATSRETGIGGSSYEQYF.

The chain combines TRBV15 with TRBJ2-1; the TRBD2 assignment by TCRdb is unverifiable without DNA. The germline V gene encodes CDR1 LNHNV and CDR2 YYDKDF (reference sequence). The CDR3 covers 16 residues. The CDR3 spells CATSNPTASLGDEQFF. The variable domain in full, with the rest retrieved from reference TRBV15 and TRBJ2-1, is DAMVIQNPRYQVTQFGKPVTLSCSQTLNHNVMYWYQQKSSQAPKLLFHYYDKDFNNEADTPDNFQSRRPNTSFCFLDIRSPGLGDTAMYLCATSNPTASLGDEQFFGPGTRLTVL.

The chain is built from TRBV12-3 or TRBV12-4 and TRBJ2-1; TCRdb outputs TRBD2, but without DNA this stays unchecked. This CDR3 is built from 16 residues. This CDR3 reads CASSPRDSKSYNEQFF.

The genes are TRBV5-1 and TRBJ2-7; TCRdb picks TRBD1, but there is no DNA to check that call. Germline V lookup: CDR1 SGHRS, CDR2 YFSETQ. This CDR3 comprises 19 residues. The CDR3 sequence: CASSPWTSAGTGISYEQYF.

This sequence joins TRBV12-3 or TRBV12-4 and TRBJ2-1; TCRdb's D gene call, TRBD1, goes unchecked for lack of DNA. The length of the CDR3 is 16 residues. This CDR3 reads CASSLEFWGTENEQFF.

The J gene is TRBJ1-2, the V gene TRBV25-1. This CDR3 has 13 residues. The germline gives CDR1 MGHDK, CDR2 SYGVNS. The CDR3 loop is CASSERWAWGYTF.

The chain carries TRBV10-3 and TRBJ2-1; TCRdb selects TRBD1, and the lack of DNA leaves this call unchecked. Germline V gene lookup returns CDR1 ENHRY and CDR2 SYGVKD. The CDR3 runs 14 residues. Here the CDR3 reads CAIKLGQTGNEQFF.

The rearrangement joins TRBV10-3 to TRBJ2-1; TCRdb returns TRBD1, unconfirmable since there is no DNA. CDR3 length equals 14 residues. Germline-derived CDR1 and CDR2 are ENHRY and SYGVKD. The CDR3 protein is CAIKTGQGRNEQFF.

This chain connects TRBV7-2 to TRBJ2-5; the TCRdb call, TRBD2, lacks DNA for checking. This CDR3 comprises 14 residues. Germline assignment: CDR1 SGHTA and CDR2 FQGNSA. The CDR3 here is CASRLGGSTETQYF.